This entry lists 18 T cell receptor beta chains sequenced from one sample in a study of CD8+ T cells in alopecia areata. The treatment denotes: oral pan-JAK inhibitor, 5-10 mg twice daily. RNA was extracted and reverse transcribed into cDNA as the sequencing template. Some clones are missing from TCRdb's copy, which holds only in-frame ones; the method was immunoSEQ multiplex PCR. The sample contains fewer than 200,000 clones, about three fifths of which appear only once. The specimen comprised CD8+ T cells sorted from blood, sampled at week 24, from a patient treated with tofacitinib. Receptors originate from a human donor with alopecia areata.

The chain has TRBV5-1 and TRBJ2-4; 7 bases line up with TRBD1. Trimming at V came to 4 bases and at J to 2 bases, leaving 12 bases not matched to a gene. Germline CDR1 reads SGHRS; CDR2 reads YFSETQ. CDR3 length equals 17 residues. This CDR3 is CASSRPAEDRSKNIQYF. In nucleotides, the CDR3 is TGCGCCAGCAGCCGACCGGCAGAGGACAGGTCCAAAAACATTCAGTACTTC.

The rearrangement uses TRBV2 and TRBJ2-2; D ambiguous. V shed 6 bases and J shed 1 base, with 15 bases lying between them. Germline V gives CDR1 SNHLY, CDR2 FYNNEI. This CDR3 contains 16 residues. This chain's CDR3 is CASSPGRHVNTGELFF. For the CDR3, the DNA is TGTGCCAGCAGCCCAGGTCGACACGTGAACACCGGGGAGCTGTTTTTT.

J is TRBJ2-6 and V is TRBV5-1, with unresolved D. Trimming removed 3 bases at V and 5 bases at J, with 6 bases between. The CDR3 has 13 amino acids. CDR1 and CDR2 (germline): SGHRS, YFSETQ. The CDR3 here is CASSWRRANVLTF. The CDR3 region has the DNA TGCGCCAGCAGCTGGCGCCGGGCCAACGTCCTGACTTTC.

This clone was observed a single time. This chain connects TRBV29-1 to TRBJ1-2; D remains unclear. This CDR3 contains 13 residues. Germline V gives CDR1 SQVTM, CDR2 ANQGSEA. V gave up 0 bases and J gave up 1 base, with 6 bases separating them. CDR3 amino acids: CSVEESLNYGYTF. CDR3 DNA sequence: TGCAGCGTTGAAGAAAGCCTTAACTATGGCTACACCTTC.

The chain uses TRBV19 and TRBJ1-2, with a possible D match to TRBD1 (5 bases). The CDR3 runs to 13 residues. Germline V gene data show CDR1 as LNHDA and CDR2 as SQIVND (reference sequence). Between the trimmed V and J ends, which lost 4 bases and 8 bases, there was a span of 14 bases. CDR3 nucleotides: TGTGCCAGTAGTACGACAGCGGCGGTGGGCTACACCTTC. Protein product: CASSTTAAVGYTF.

The V call is TRBV5-4, the J call TRBJ1-2; D not resolved. V gave up 0 bases and J gave up 4 bases, with 13 bases separating them. Per germline, CDR1 SGHNT and CDR2 YYREEE (reference sequence). CDR3 length: 15 amino acids. CDR3 nucleotide sequence: TGTGCCAGCAGCTTGGGCAGACAAACCATCTATGGCTACACCTTC. It translates to CASSLGRQTIYGYTF.

This clone showed up just once. This chain uses TRBV7-9 with TRBJ2-2; D not resolved. Germline V gene data show CDR1 as SEHNR and CDR2 as FQNEAQ (reference sequence). The CDR3 loop spans 13 amino acids. V lost 3 bases and J 2 bases, leaving 4 bases between the germline ends. The chain's CDR3 is CASSFDNTGELFF. In DNA, the CDR3 is TGTGCCAGCAGCTTTGATAACACCGGGGAGCTGTTTTTT. The variable domain in full, completed from reference TRBV7-9 and TRBJ2-2, reads DTGVSQNPRHKITKRGQNVTFRCDPISEHNRLYWYRQTLGQGPEFLTYFQNEAQLEKSRLLSDRFSAERPKGSFSTLEIQRTEQGDSAMYLCASSFDNTGELFFGEGSRLTVL.

With regard to this clone: The same CDR3 can be traced to other DNA sequences in this sample. The V and J genes are TRBV9 and TRBJ2-7, with D tentatively TRBD1 (5 bases). There are 14 residues in the CDR3. The V and J ends lost 0 bases and 3 bases respectively, with 10 bases between them. Germline lookup yields CDR1 SGDLS and CDR2 YYNGEE. The chain's CDR3 is CASSVAGQGYEQYF. CDR3 nucleotides: TGTGCCAGCAGCGTAGCGGGCCAGGGCTACGAGCAGTACTTC.

This clone was seen just once. The chain couples TRBV7-2 to TRBJ2-5; a weak D match, TRBD2 (7 bases). The length of the CDR3 is 16 residues. The V gene's germline CDR1 is SGHTA and CDR2 FQGNSA. V was cut by 5 bases and J by 5 bases, with 21 bases left in between. Here the CDR3 DNA reads TGTGCCAGCAGCCCTGTGGGGGGGGCGTATCTGGAGACCCAGTACTTC. Residues: CASSPVGGAYLETQYF.

The V and J genes are TRBV6-6 and TRBJ2-5; no clear D. V shed 7 bases and J shed 4 bases, with 7 bases lying between them. The CDR3 is 11 amino acids. The germline gives CDR1 MNHNY, CDR2 SVGAGI (reference sequence). The CDR3 sequence is CASIKAETQYF. As DNA, the CDR3 is TGTGCCAGCATCAAGGCAGAGACCCAGTACTTC.

V gene TRBV29-1 combines with J gene TRBJ2-7, with unresolved D. Germline V gene data show CDR1 as SQVTM and CDR2 as ANQGSEA. Deletions cut 2 bases from V and 7 bases from J, with 6 bases between. CDR3 length equals 10 residues. The CDR3: CSVELGEQYF. As DNA, the CDR3 is TGCAGCGTTGAACTGGGGGAGCAGTACTTC.

V gene TRBV30 combines with J gene TRBJ1-5; perhaps TRBD1 as D (5 bases). CDR1 GTSNPN and CDR2 SVGIG come from the germline V gene (reference sequence). V was pared by 2 bases and J by 6 bases, with 14 bases between. CDR3 size: 14 residues. CDR3 sequence reads: CAWSNPGKFQPQHF. The CDR3 bases are TGTGCCTGGAGTAATCCAGGGAAGTTTCAGCCCCAGCATTTT.

The V and J genes are TRBV2 and TRBJ2-7; D gene uncertain. Trimming left V 3 bases short and J 1 base short, with 7 bases between. The CDR3 spans 13 residues. Germline CDR1 and CDR2: SNHLY and FYNNEI. The CDR3 protein is CASSDVRSYEQYF. Written as DNA, the CDR3 is TGTGCCAGCAGTGATGTCAGGTCCTACGAGCAGTACTTC.

The chain recombines TRBV13 with TRBJ2-3; 8 positions agree with TRBD2. Germline assignment: CDR1 PRHDT and CDR2 FYEKMQ (reference sequence). V lost 4 bases and J lost 6; bases outside the gene matches: 6. The CDR3 contains 14 residues. The CDR3 nucleotides are TGTGCCAGCAGCTCCGGACTAGCAGTCGATACGCAGTATTTT. This translates into CASSSGLAVDTQYF.

The chain is built from TRBV27 and TRBJ2-5; 7 bases align to TRBD2. Looked up from germline, CDR1 is MNHEY and CDR2 is SMNVEV (reference sequence). The CDR3 consists of 15 residues. The J segment lost 2 bases and the V segment lost 10 bases, leaving 13 bases of the junction unmatched. This CDR3 reads CATRSLTSAQETQYF. CDR3 bases: TGTGCCACCCGATCCCTAACTAGCGCTCAAGAGACCCAGTACTTC.

As for this clone: At one boundary the junction diverges from the germline segment, which might be a read error. The chain carries TRBV2 and TRBJ2-7, with D possibly matching TRBD2 (5 bases). The CDR3 loop spans 12 amino acids. CDR1 is SNHLY, CDR2 FYNNEI, per germline. CDR3 nucleotides: TGTGCCAGCAGACTACCGCGGCCCCGTGAGGGCTTC. It specifies CASRLPRPREGF.

The rearrangement uses TRBV6-4 and TRBJ2-5; perhaps TRBD1 as D (6 bases). Germline V gene lookup returns CDR1 MRHNA and CDR2 SNTAGT. This CDR3 spans 11 amino acids. The V and J ends lost 5 bases and 6 bases respectively, with 7 bases between them. DNA of the CDR3: TGTGCCAGCAGTCAGGGGAAGACCCAGTACTTC. This sequence encodes CASSQGKTQYF.

This clone appeared once. The chain combines TRBV30 with TRBJ1-6; D unclear. V was clipped by 1 base and J by 8 bases, with 12 bases between them. The CDR3 covers 14 residues. Germline CDR1 reads GTSNPN; CDR2 reads SVGIG (reference sequence). In DNA form, the CDR3 reads TGTGCCTGGAGTGGAGGTAAACGGGATTCACCCCTCCACTTT. It is translated as CAWSGGKRDSPLHF.